This paragraph covers one TCR beta chain sequence. Its matching antigen is unknown. The entry originates in a study of T cell responses to AZD1222 COVID-19 vaccine. Study-level results: The study reported that nearly half of spike-specific TCRs target unmutated variant regions. Across the whole spike, CD4 TCRs peaked at regions 160-218 and 743-854.

Trimming took 7 bases from V and 6 from J; bases not matched to a gene: 13. The CDR3 spans 15 residues. The germline gives CDR1 MNHEY, CDR2 SMNVEV (reference sequence). Data came from immunoSEQ multiplex PCR; TCRdb stores just in-frame clones and leaves some out. This repertoire shows over 85,000 clones, approximately 90% found once; its top ten account for roughly 3%. The rearrangement uses TRBV27 and TRBJ2-7; the match to TRBD1 covers 9 bases. This clonotype was sampled from an adult in good health. The sample was peripheral blood, taken on day 0 of AZD1222 vaccination. CDR3 region: CASTPYGTGKGEQYF. The DNA for the CDR3 is TGTGCCAGCACCCCCTACGGGACAGGGAAGGGCGAGCAGTACTTC.